Listed below are T cell receptor beta chains from one sample, sequenced in a study of T cell repertoires in cytomegalovirus infection. TCRdb re-derived calls from the reads in MiXCR, one entry per CDR3 protein. The sample has about 100,000 distinct CDR3 sequences; 16% are singletons. The sequenced sample was PBMCs. The receptor set was obtained from a human donor in good health (CMV status not recorded). Some clones in this sample may be carry-over from other donors' samples. CDR3s leave out the opening cysteine and the closing phenylalanine or tryptophan. Fields, in order: CDR3 protein, J gene, CDR3 length, V gene.

CDR3: ASRRGGGRFKAKNIQY
J: TRBJ2-4
length: 16
V: TRBV5-1

CDR3: SARETGLQH
J: TRBJ1-5
length: 9
V: TRBV20-1

CDR3: ASSLGQAFNSPLH
J: TRBJ1-6
length: 13
V: TRBV11-2

CDR3: SALRQSLNTEAF
J: TRBJ1-1
length: 12
V: TRBV20-1

CDR3: ASSYSNSPLH
J: TRBJ1-6
length: 10
V: TRBV6-5

CDR3: ASSRGMGKLTDTQY
J: TRBJ2-3
length: 14
V: TRBV18

CDR3: ASSGGLLGNEQF
J: TRBJ2-1
length: 12
V: TRBV11-2

CDR3: ASSPQGGHQETQY
J: TRBJ2-5
length: 13
V: TRBV18

CDR3: ASSPREAGVRADTQY
J: TRBJ2-3
length: 15
V: TRBV7-9

CDR3: ASSGQPVTYNEQF
J: TRBJ2-1
length: 13
V: TRBV2

CDR3: ASSVIQTGGISYEQY
J: TRBJ2-7
length: 15
V: TRBV9

CDR3: ASSSLLAGVNEQF
J: TRBJ2-1
length: 13
V: TRBV28

CDR3: ASSPDRSGNTIY
J: TRBJ1-3
length: 12
V: TRBV18

CDR3: ASSLDGDRGVKNIQY
J: TRBJ2-4
length: 15
V: TRBV5-1

CDR3: ASSPPPAVRSNQPQH
J: TRBJ1-5
length: 15
V: TRBV28

CDR3: ASSDGRPRESPLH
J: TRBJ1-6
length: 13
V: TRBV11-1

CDR3: ASSSQGNVGTEAF
J: TRBJ1-1
length: 13
V: TRBV19

CDR3: ASSLSREAPLH
J: TRBJ1-6
length: 11
V: TRBV11-3

CDR3: ASSSGTSGLPQH
J: TRBJ1-5
length: 12
V: TRBV7-2

CDR3: AWSPRGYGKETQY
J: TRBJ2-5
length: 13
V: TRBV30

CDR3: ASSFTTGNNSPLH
J: TRBJ1-6
length: 13
V: TRBV5-4

CDR3: ASSFESSGNTIY
J: TRBJ1-3
length: 12
V: TRBV7-4

CDR3: ASSLQVQETQY
J: TRBJ2-5
length: 11
V: TRBV5-5

CDR3: ASSSGTLGQTQY
J: TRBJ2-5
length: 12
V: TRBV6-2/TRBV6-3

CDR3: ASAPPTGDDEQY
J: TRBJ2-7
length: 12
V: TRBV7-9

CDR3: ASSMTSSYEQY
J: TRBJ2-7
length: 11
V: TRBV7-8

CDR3: ASSSQTGVNQPQH
J: TRBJ1-5
length: 13
V: TRBV5-6

CDR3: ASSGRQGNHEQY
J: TRBJ2-7
length: 12
V: TRBV5-1

CDR3: ASRLGILSSYNEQF
J: TRBJ2-1
length: 14
V: TRBV7-9

CDR3: SAGTGGRNYEQY
J: TRBJ2-7
length: 12
V: TRBV20-1

CDR3: ASSLSYEQY
J: TRBJ2-7
length: 9
V: TRBV7-2

CDR3: ASSPQGGQETQY
J: TRBJ2-5
length: 12
V: TRBV18

CDR3: ASRLQGAPTEAF
J: TRBJ1-1
length: 12
V: TRBV14

CDR3: ASSQAGGSNNEQF
J: TRBJ2-1
length: 13
V: TRBV7-9

CDR3: ASSSGQVNTEAF
J: TRBJ1-1
length: 12
V: TRBV28

CDR3: ASSLPGTPRAF
J: TRBJ1-1
length: 11
V: TRBV5-6

CDR3: ASGDRVDSPLH
J: TRBJ1-6
length: 11
V: TRBV12-3/TRBV12-4

CDR3: AISESRGQY
J: TRBJ2-7
length: 9
V: TRBV10-3

CDR3: ASRTRDYGQY
J: TRBJ2-3
length: 10
V: TRBV6-2/TRBV6-3

CDR3: SARPHSGAATDTQY
J: TRBJ2-3
length: 14
V: TRBV20-1

CDR3: ASSLGVGANTDTQY
J: TRBJ2-3
length: 14
V: TRBV7-2

CDR3: ASSLWGGNGYT
J: TRBJ1-2
length: 11
V: TRBV27

CDR3: ASSLQGGEQY
J: TRBJ2-7
length: 10
V: TRBV7-2